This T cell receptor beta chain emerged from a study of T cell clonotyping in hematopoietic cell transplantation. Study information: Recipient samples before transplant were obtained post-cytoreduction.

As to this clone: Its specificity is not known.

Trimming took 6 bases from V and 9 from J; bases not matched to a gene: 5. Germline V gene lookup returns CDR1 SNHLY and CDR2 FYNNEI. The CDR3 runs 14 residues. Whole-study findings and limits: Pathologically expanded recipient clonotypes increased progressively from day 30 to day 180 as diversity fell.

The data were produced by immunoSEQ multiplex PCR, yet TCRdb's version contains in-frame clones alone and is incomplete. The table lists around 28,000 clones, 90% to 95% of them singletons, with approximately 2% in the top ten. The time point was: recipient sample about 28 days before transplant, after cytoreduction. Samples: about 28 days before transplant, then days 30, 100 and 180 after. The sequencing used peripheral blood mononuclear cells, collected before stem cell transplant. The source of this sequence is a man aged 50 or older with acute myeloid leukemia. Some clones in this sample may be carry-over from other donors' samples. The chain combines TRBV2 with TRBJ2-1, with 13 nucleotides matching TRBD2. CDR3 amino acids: CASSRLAGGSEQFF. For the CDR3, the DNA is TGTGCCAGCAGCCGACTAGCGGGAGGCAGTGAGCAGTTCTTC.